These 26 T cell receptor beta chains were all obtained from the same sample, sequenced in a study of T cell responses to AZD1222 COVID-19 vaccine. Profiled with immunoSEQ multiplex PCR; TCRdb holds only in-frame clones, not every one. The sample has about 130,000 clones, around 90% seen once; the top ten hold 4.5% to 7%. The sequences come from peripheral blood, collected 28 days after the second AZD1222 dose. The source is an adult who received the AZD1222 COVID-19 vaccine.

The V and J genes are TRBV11-3 and TRBJ2-2; D might be TRBD1 (6 bases). The CDR3 totals 15 residues. V lost 5 bases, J lost 7 bases, and 17 bases lay in between. Looked up from germline, CDR1 is SGHNT and CDR2 is YENEEA. CDR3: CASSRTDRQGGELFF. The CDR3 DNA is TGTGCCAGCAGCCGGACAGACCGGCAGGGCGGGGAGCTGTTTTTT.

In this sample, this clone turned up once. This chain connects TRBV10-3 to TRBJ2-2; no clear D gene. The CDR3 contains 14 residues. V was trimmed by 4 bases and J by 5 bases, leaving 11 bases between them. In germline, CDR1 is ENHRY, CDR2 SYGVKD. As DNA, the CDR3 is TGTGCCATCAGTGGGACCCCACAGACCGGGGAGCTGTTTTTT. It translates to CAISGTPQTGELFF.

This rearrangement joins TRBV30 to TRBJ1-2, with D perhaps matching TRBD1 (5 bases). Germline loops: CDR1 GTSNPN, CDR2 SVGIG (reference sequence). This CDR3 has 13 amino acids. V shed 2 bases and J shed 8 bases, with 15 bases lying between them. The CDR3 protein is CAWSYTGEEGYTF. The DNA of the CDR3 is TGTGCCTGGAGTTATACGGGGGAGGAGGGCTACACCTTC.

The sample holds one count of this clone. This rearrangement joins TRBV5-1 to TRBJ1-2, with a tentative D call TRBD1 (5 bases). V was pared by 0 bases and J by 6 bases, with 12 bases between. This CDR3 region has 14 residues. CDR1 and CDR2 (germline): SGHRS, YFSETQ. The CDR3 DNA follows: TGCGCCAGCAGCTTGGGGTCAGGAGGGGATGGCTACACCTTC. This translates into CASSLGSGGDGYTF.

This clone was found once. This chain connects TRBV27 to TRBJ2-7; 9 bases align to TRBD1. Germline values: CDR1 MNHEY, CDR2 SMNVEV (reference sequence). The junction had 7 bases not matched to a gene; V was cut back by 4 bases and J by 6 bases. The CDR3 spans 14 residues. CDR3 residues: CASSSGTGGLEQYF. The CDR3 DNA sequence: TGTGCCAGCAGTTCCGGAACAGGGGGCCTCGAGCAGTACTTC.

V gene TRBV18 combines with J gene TRBJ1-5; no clear D. Trimming cost V 2 bases and J 3 bases, with 8 bases left between them. Germline CDR1 KGHSH, CDR2 LQKENI. The CDR3 sequence is 14 residues long. The CDR3 is CASSPRPDNQPQHF. The CDR3 DNA follows: TGTGCCAGCTCACCAAGGCCAGACAATCAGCCCCAGCATTTT.

The rearrangement uses TRBV3-1 (or the pseudogene TRBV3-2) and TRBJ2-3; D remains unclear. Germline V CDR1 and CDR2: LGHDT, YNNKEL (reference sequence). V dropped 0 bases and J dropped 6 bases, with 10 bases sitting between them. This CDR3 is 14 amino acids long. CDR3 bases: TGTGCCAGCAGCCAAGAGATAGGCGTTGATACGCAGTATTTT. Its translation is CASSQEIGVDTQYF.

The rearrangement joins TRBV6-5 to TRBJ1-1, with TRBD1 as a possible D gene (5 bases). V was trimmed by 6 bases and J by 6 bases, leaving 14 bases between them. Germline V gene lookup returns CDR1 MNHEY and CDR2 SVGAGI. The CDR3 has 13 residues. The CDR3, as DNA: TGTGCCAGCAGCCCCGGGATGGGGCCTGAAGCTTTCTTT. Amino acid sequence: CASSPGMGPEAFF.

In this sample, this clone turned up once. This chain joins TRBV28 and TRBJ2-2, with 9 bases identical to TRBD1. CDR1 and CDR2 from the germline V gene are MDHEN and SYDVKM. After removal of 7 bases from V and 8 bases from J, the junction contained 8 bases not matched to a gene. CDR3 length: 14 residues. CDR3 DNA: TGTGCCAGCATCACAGGGGGCGCGGAGGGGGAGCTGTTTTTT. Its protein is CASITGGAEGELFF.

The rearrangement joins TRBV28 to TRBJ1-1, with D unclear. This CDR3 has 12 amino acids. The V end was cut by 0 bases, the J end by 6 bases, with 5 bases between. Germline values: CDR1 MDHEN, CDR2 SYDVKM. The CDR3 bases are TGTGCCAGCAGTTTATGGGGAGCTGAAGCTTTCTTT. This sequence encodes CASSLWGAEAFF. Combining the CDR3 with reference TRBV28 and TRBJ1-1 gives the whole variable domain DVKVTQSSRYLVKRTGEKVFLECVQDMDHENMFWYRQDPGLGLRLIYFSYDVKMKEKGDIPEGYSVSREKKERFSLILESASTNQTSMYLCASSLWGAEAFFGQGTRLTVV.

This clone was found a few times. The chain is built from TRBV7-9 and TRBJ2-2; 7 bases map to TRBD1. The CDR3 runs 13 residues. Germline lookup yields CDR1 SEHNR and CDR2 FQNEAQ (reference sequence). V lost 5 bases to trimming and J lost 5 bases; unmatched junction nucleotides: 2. The CDR3 coding sequence is TGTGCCAGCAGCCGGACAGGTACCGGGGAGCTGTTTTTT. It is translated as CASSRTGTGELFF.

The chain has TRBV6-2 or TRBV6-3 and TRBJ1-6; maybe TRBD1 (6 bases). CDR3 size: 13 residues. V lost 4 bases and J 8 bases, leaving 9 bases between the germline ends. The germline CDR1 and CDR2 sequences are MNHEY and SVGEGT. CDR3 residues: CASSLQGDSPLHF. The DNA of the CDR3 is TGTGCCAGCAGTTTACAGGGAGATTCACCCCTCCACTTT.

The chain is built from TRBV9 and TRBJ1-3; 12 bases match TRBD1. V shed 2 bases, J shed 2 bases, and the junction held 11 bases outside the gene matches. The CDR3 has 19 amino acids. Germline V gene sequence: CDR1 SGDLS, CDR2 YYNGEE. The chain's CDR3 is CASSVIPGQGAIAGNTIYF. CDR3 DNA: TGTGCCAGCAGCGTGATACCGGGACAGGGGGCGATCGCTGGAAACACCATATATTTT.

This chain joins TRBV19 and TRBJ2-1; 15 nucleotides align to TRBD2. The trim removed 9 bases at V and 7 bases at J, leaving 19 bases unmatched. The germline CDR1 and CDR2 sequences are LNHDA and SQIVND (reference sequence). The CDR3 runs 19 residues. For the CDR3, the DNA is TGTGCCAGCGGGTTTGGACTAGCGGGAGGGGAGGGTGGTAAAAATGAGCAGTTCTTC. Amino acid sequence: CASGFGLAGGEGGKNEQFF.

V is TRBV7-2 and J is TRBJ1-2, with D uncertain. Trimming took 5 bases from V and 5 from J, leaving 12 bases between them. The germline V gene encodes CDR1 SGHTA and CDR2 FQGNSA. The CDR3 is 13 residues long. This CDR3 is CASSPLWGYGYTF. The CDR3 DNA reads as TGTGCCAGCAGCCCCCTGTGGGGATATGGCTACACCTTC.

This clone was counted once. This rearrangement joins TRBV12-1 to TRBJ1-5; no check of the table's D call, TRBD1, against the DNA was made. TRBV12-1 is annotated as a pseudogene. The CDR3 runs 21 residues. The CDR3 loop reads CASSFVPPRDRGLRSNQPQHF. CDR3 nucleotide sequence: TGTGCCAGCAGCTTTGTACCTCCTCGGGACAGGGGGCTGAGGAGCAATCAGCCCCAGCATTTT.

The J gene is TRBJ1-6, the V gene TRBV4-3; 7 bases agree with TRBD1. This CDR3 is 18 amino acids long. The trim removed 4 bases at V and 7 bases at J, leaving 16 bases unmatched. Germline V CDR1 and CDR2: LGHNA, YSLEER. The CDR3 nucleotides are TGCGCCAGCAGCCGGATCCTAGGGGACAGCAACACCAATTCACCCCTCCACTTT. As protein: CASSRILGDSNTNSPLHF.

The genes are TRBV19 and TRBJ1-5; D might be TRBD1 (5 bases). With 3 bases removed from V and 0 bases from J, the gap between germline ends came to 12 bases. This CDR3 region has 16 residues. Germline V lookup: CDR1 LNHDA, CDR2 SQIVND (reference sequence). The CDR3 nucleotides read TGTGCCAGTAGTATTTGGGTAGGGGATAGCAATCAGCCCCAGCATTTT. Translated: CASSIWVGDSNQPQHF.

The chain links TRBV7-8 to TRBJ1-1; D may be TRBD1 (5 bases). V was trimmed by 4 bases and J by 5 bases, leaving 17 bases between them. The germline V gene has CDR1 SGHVS and CDR2 FQNEAQ. CDR3 length: 15 amino acids. The CDR3 loop reads CASSSRDGGKTEAFF. Written as DNA, the CDR3 is TGTGCCAGCAGCTCAAGGGATGGGGGGAAAACTGAAGCTTTCTTT.

This sequence joins TRBV5-4 and TRBJ2-2, with 9 positions matching TRBD2. The CDR3 length is 16 residues. J gave up 5 bases and V 0 bases, and 5 bases lay outside the gene matches. Germline V gives CDR1 SGHNT, CDR2 YYREEE (reference sequence). CDR3 bases: TGTGCCAGCAGCTTGGATTCGGGACTAGCAACCGGGGAGCTGTTTTTT. Translation gives CASSLDSGLATGELFF.

V is TRBV2 and J is TRBJ2-4; TRBD2 is a possible D gene (6 bases). The V gene's germline CDR1 is SNHLY and CDR2 FYNNEI. The CDR3 contains 14 residues. The V gene lost 4 bases and the J gene lost 3 bases, with 10 bases spanning the gap. CDR3 sequence: CASSALRGKNIQYF. The CDR3 nucleotides read TGTGCCAGCAGTGCTCTGCGGGGCAAAAACATTCAGTACTTC.

This chain links TRBV6-6 with TRBJ2-1, with 10 bases matching TRBD2. The germline V gene has CDR1 MNHNY and CDR2 SVGAGI (reference sequence). The CDR3 extends over 18 amino acids. Unmatched junction bases numbered 10, after V lost 5 bases and J lost 0 bases. The CDR3: CASSPPGTSADSYNEQFF. CDR3 DNA: TGTGCCAGCAGTCCGCCCGGGACTAGCGCCGACTCCTACAATGAGCAGTTCTTC.

The genes are TRBV6-5 and TRBJ2-3; perhaps TRBD2 as D (6 bases). V was pared by 2 bases and J by 1 base, with 10 bases between. The V gene's germline CDR1 is MNHEY and CDR2 SVGAGI. The CDR3 is 15 amino acids. CDR3: CASSYVGGGTDTQYF. As DNA, the CDR3 is TGTGCCAGCAGTTACGTGGGAGGCGGCACAGATACGCAGTATTTT.

The rearrangement links TRBV6-6 to TRBJ2-1; D gene uncertain. V shed 1 base and J shed 2 bases, with 9 bases lying between them. This CDR3 has 15 amino acids. Germline assignment: CDR1 MNHNY and CDR2 SVGAGI (reference sequence). CDR3 loop: CASSYLTETYNEQFF. CDR3 in DNA: TGTGCCAGCAGTTACTTAACAGAGACCTACAATGAGCAGTTCTTC.

This sequence joins TRBV5-1 and TRBJ1-1, with D hard to call. Deletions cut 1 base from V and 3 bases from J, with 7 bases between. The CDR3 has 13 residues. Germline V gene data show CDR1 as SGHRS and CDR2 as YFSETQ. In nucleotides, the CDR3 is TGCGCCAGCAGCTTGAATGGTGACACTGAAGCTTTCTTT. Protein: CASSLNGDTEAFF.

This chain joins TRBV29-1 and TRBJ1-3; D not resolved. CDR3 size: 14 residues. V lost 0 bases and J 2 bases, leaving 8 bases between the germline ends. CDR1 and CDR2 from the germline V gene are SQVTM and ANQGSEA. The CDR3 nucleotides read TGCAGCGTTGAAGATGCGGTCCCTGGAAACACCATATATTTT. Translated, it gives CSVEDAVPGNTIYF.